This record covers a single T cell receptor beta chain. Its antigen remains unidentified. A read error may explain this, as a much larger clone is one base away. This specimen belongs to a study of T cells in Graves' hyperthyroidism and ophthalmopathy. Study-wide results and caveats: Blood shared most expanded thyroid clonotypes above 0.001. Ophthalmopathy, which appeared later, was predicted by the model a median about 6 months before onset.

Diagnoses rested on clinical symptoms, serum thyroxine and TRAb, thyroid ultrasound and orbital computed tomography. Each 10 ml fresh peripheral blood draw supplied the PBMCs. What was amplified from RNA transcripts were TCR beta CDR3 regions. Using the HTBI primer set, a first-round RT-PCR was run on the TCR CDR3. TCRdb processed the multiplex PCR reads anew with MiXCR; each CDR3 protein has one entry. The sample lists a few hundred thousand distinct CDR3 sequences; roughly 13% were seen once. V was trimmed by 6 bases and J by 0 bases, leaving 18 bases between them. This CDR3 has 17 amino acids. The V gene's germline CDR1 is MNHNS and CDR2 SASEGT.

The chain joins TRBV6-1 to TRBJ2-1; D is undetermined. This TCR was recovered from a woman between 18 and 29 years old with Graves' hyperthyroidism. The sample was blood. The CDR3 is CASSLPLSAFSYNEQFF. In DNA, the CDR3 is TGTGCCAGCAGCCTTCCCCTCAGCGCTTTCTCCTACAATGAGCAGTTCTTC.